Shown below are 2 T cell receptor beta chains from a single sample sequenced in a study of spatial heterogeneity in lung cancer. Time point: blood at routine non-recurrence follow-up after resection. TCRdb reanalysed the 5' RACE reads using MiXCR and keeps one entry per CDR3 protein. The profile shows tens of thousands of distinct CDR3 sequences, around 9.7% of them singletons. The sequenced sample was PBMCs, obtained at follow-up. The source is a male donor with early-stage non-small cell lung cancer.

This clonotype was found a few times. The chain employs TRBV7-8 and TRBJ2-2, with D unclear. The CDR3 consists of 15 residues. V gave up 4 bases and J gave up 3 bases, with 12 bases separating them. Germline CDR1 SGHVS, CDR2 FQNEAQ. CDR3 sequence: CASSSSRVYTGELFF. The DNA of the CDR3 is TGTGCCAGCAGCTCTTCACGGGTTTACACCGGGGAGCTGTTTTTT. Variable domain in full (rest from reference TRBV7-8 and TRBJ2-2): GAGVSQSPRYKVAKRGQDVALRCDPISGHVSLFWYQQALGQGPEFLTYFQNEAQLDKSGLPSDRFFAERPEGSVSTLKIQRTQQEDSAVYLCASSSSRVYTGELFFGEGSRLTVL.

This clonotype has at least ten counts. In DNA form, the CDR3 reads TGTGCCAGCATCCCCGGGACCAGTGTAGGAACCGGGGAGCTGTTTTTT. Its translation: CASIPGTSVGTGELFF. The chain combines TRBV6-2 or TRBV6-3 with TRBJ2-2, with D tentatively TRBD1 or TRBD2 (5 bases each). Trimming cost V 7 bases and J 5 bases, with 20 bases left between them. Germline V gene lookup returns CDR1 MNHEY and CDR2 SVGEGT. The CDR3 is 16 amino acids.